This T cell receptor beta chain was captured in a study of shared clonotypes between healthy human individuals. Study-wide findings and caveats: Relative to memory subsets, naive subsets generally showed larger estimated richness. The donor pool, a small one, limited the genetic and exposure-history diversity represented.

Worth noting for this clone: Its antigen is unidentified.

The run depth of the assay was deep. Some clones are missing from TCRdb's copy, which holds only in-frame ones; the method was immunoSEQ multiplex PCR. The sample lists millions of clones; 90% to 95% were seen once. The CDR3 is 13 residues long. Trimming took 1 base from V and 2 from J, leaving 4 bases between them. Germline V gene lookup returns CDR1 SEHNR and CDR2 FQNEAQ (reference sequence). Terminally differentiated effector memory CD45RA+ cells were left out of the naive CD8 fraction, which was CD45RO-negative and positively selected for CCR7. Donors were Caucasian adults residing in Nashville, Tennessee, USA.

Sequencing input: naive CD8+ T cells from PBMCs. The chain has TRBV7-9 and TRBJ2-3; no firm D call. This clonotype was obtained from a man between 18 and 29 years old in good health. Some clones in this sample may be carry-over from other donors' samples. Here the CDR3 reads CASSLGITDTQYF. The CDR3 DNA is TGTGCCAGCAGCTTAGGGATCACAGATACGCAGTATTTT. The full variable domain, in which reference TRBV7-9 and TRBJ2-3 provide the parts outside the CDR3, is DTGVSQNPRHKITKRGQNVTFRCDPISEHNRLYWYRQTLGQGPEFLTYFQNEAQLEKSRLLSDRFSAERPKGSFSTLEIQRTEQGDSAMYLCASSLGITDTQYFGPGTRLTVL.